This T cell receptor (beta chain) was captured in a study of OX40 agonist ivuxolimab in advanced cancers. Study-wide results and caveats: There were, on average, more expanded clones in CD8+ T cells than in CD4+.

Repertoires were generated with immunoSEQ multiplex PCR, while TCRdb's copy carries only in-frame clones and drops some. The data show some 77,000 clones, 80% to 95% seen once. Germline V lookup: CDR1 SNHLY, CDR2 FYNNEI. Trimming took 5 bases from V and 0 from J, leaving 13 bases between them. CDR3 length: 16 amino acids. This clone has just one count. Its antigen is unknown. The sample consisted of CD4+ or CD8+ T cells sorted from blood, taken in a trial of the OX40 agonist ivuxolimab. The chain is built from TRBV2 and TRBJ1-4, with TRBD1 as a possible D gene (6 bases). The clonotype originates from an adult with an advanced solid tumor such as melanoma, head and neck, liver or kidney cancer. The CDR3 nucleotides are TGTGCCAGCAGTATACAGGGCCTTGCAACTAATGAAAAACTGTTTTTT. This codes for CASSIQGLATNEKLFF.